This TCR beta chain derives from a study of T cells expressing NK-cell markers. The wider study: In sorted CD3+CD56+NKG2C+, CD3+CD56+NKG2C- and CD3+CD56-NKG2C+ T cells, TCR beta repertoires were obtained.

The CDR3 spans 17 residues. CDR1 is SNHLY and CDR2 is FYNNEI in the germline V gene. TCRdb derives one entry per CDR3 protein from the 5' RACE reads, leaving out DNA. The sample table includes roughly 450,000 distinct CDR3 sequences. The chain carries TRBV2 and TRBJ2-1; lacking DNA, the TRBD2 call made by TCRdb goes unchecked. Sequenced material: blood T cells: a sorted CD56 or NKG2C T cell subset, CD4+ or CD8+ T cells, or bulk PBMC T cells (not recorded which). The origin of this receptor is a woman between 50 and 59 years old in good health. The CDR3 reads CASSESRVLGSYNEQFF.